This T cell receptor (beta chain) was observed in a study of blood T cell repertoires in COVID-19. Whole-study context: Sites across the United States, Italy and Spain contributed samples from acute and convalescent COVID-19. Sources were T cells, B-cell-depleted T cells, or PBMCs; the material itself was cDNA or gDNA.

Authors' data handling: Reference gene primers were amplified, and this amplification served to estimate nucleated cell counts. Generated by immunoSEQ multiplex PCR, the TCRdb table keeps only in-frame clones and is missing some. The V and J calls and the clone size are those of that table, but D and trimming were determined from the DNA. The sample has about 200,000 clones, 80% to 90% seen once. Sample: peripheral blood. This TCR came from a woman of 80 years or more with acute or convalescent COVID-19.

The CDR3 nucleotides read TGTGCCAGCTCACCACCGGGGCGCCCGAACACCGGGGAGCTGTTTTTT. It encodes CASSPPGRPNTGELFF. The V call is TRBV18, the J call TRBJ2-2; maybe TRBD1 (5 bases). V dropped 0 bases and J dropped 0 bases, with 8 bases sitting between them. Germline-derived CDR1 and CDR2 are KGHSH and LQKENI. The CDR3 has 16 residues. Variable domain in full (rest from reference TRBV18 and TRBJ2-2): NAGVMQNPRHLVRRRGQEARLRCSPMKGHSHVYWYRQLPEEGLKFMVYLQKENIIDESGMPKERFSAEFPKEGPSILRIQQVVRGDSAAYFCASSPPGRPNTGELFFGEGSRLTVL.